These T cell receptor beta chains were read from a single sample in a study of blood T cells in healthy people across ages. From the 5' RACE reads, TCRdb called clonotypes with MiXCR, one entry per CDR3 protein. In the table there are about 1 million distinct CDR3 sequences, over 35% of which are singletons. Material for sequencing was blood. These TCRs come from a woman aged 55-70 years in good health. The CDR3 runs from the conserved cysteine through the conserved F or W. D genes are given only for firm matches. The size of a clone is reported for some rows only, either as once, few or many, or as a class for expanded clones.

D | size | J | V | DNA | CDR3
. | many | TRBJ2-7 | TRBV9 | TGTGCCAGCAGTGCCAACTCCTACGAGCAGTACTTC | CASSANSYEQYF
TRBD2 | few | TRBJ2-1 | TRBV12-3/TRBV12-4 | TGTGCCAGCAGTTCGCCCAGCGGGATTTACAATGAGCAGTTCTTC | CASSSPSGIYNEQFF
TRBD1 | . | TRBJ2-1 | TRBV29-1 | TGCAGCGTTGAAACATGGACAGGGGCCTACAATGAGCAGTTCTTC | CSVETWTGAYNEQFF
. | . | TRBJ2-6 | TRBV28 | TGTGCCAGCAGTGCAGCTGGGGCCAACGTCCTGACTTTC | CASSAAGANVLTF
. | . | TRBJ2-2 | TRBV3-1 | TGTGCCAGCAGCCACGGATCGAGGAACACCGGGGAGCTGTTTTTT | CASSHGSRNTGELFF
TRBD2 | . | TRBJ2-3 | TRBV9 | TGTGCCAGCAGCGGCGGGAGCGTCTTGCCCACAGATACGCAGTATTTT | CASSGGSVLPTDTQYF
TRBD2 | few | TRBJ2-3 | TRBV6-2/TRBV6-3 | TGTGCCAGCAGCTCTAGCGGGAGTGGTCAGGAAGATACGCAGTATTTT | CASSSSGSGQEDTQYF
. | . | TRBJ2-5 | TRBV5-1 | TGCGCCAGCAGCCGCCTTACAGGGAGGTACCAAGAGACCCAGTACTTC | CASSRLTGRYQETQYF
TRBD2 | . | TRBJ2-7 | TRBV5-1 | TGCGCCAGCAGCCCTCGGACTAGCGGGACGTACAATGAGCAGTACTTC | CASSPRTSGTYNEQYF
. | . | TRBJ2-1 | TRBV5-1 | TGCGCCAGCAGCCCGGACTCTTCCACTAATGAGCAGTTCTTC | CASSPDSSTNEQFF
TRBD2 | . | TRBJ2-4 | TRBV20-1 | TGCAGTGCTCGAGCGGGGGGTAGTCAGTACTTC | CSARAGGSQYF
TRBD1 | . | TRBJ2-1 | TRBV2 | TGTGCCAGCAGTGGAGGACAGGGGGGGTACAATGAGCAGTTCTTC | CASSGGQGGYNEQFF
TRBD2 | . | TRBJ2-3 | TRBV25-1 | TGTGCCAGCAGTCTACGTAGCGGGGGTTTTACAGATACGCAGTATTTT | CASSLRSGGFTDTQYF
. | . | TRBJ1-5 | TRBV4-2 | TGTGCCAGCAGCAAATCATTGTCCCCCATGGGCAATCAGCCCCAGCATTTT | CASSKSLSPMGNQPQHF
. | . | TRBJ2-5 | TRBV20-1 | TGCAGTGCTAGAGATTCTTTAGAGACCCAGTACTTC | CSARDSLETQYF
. | few | TRBJ2-5 | TRBV7-2 | TGTGCCAGCAGCTTAGCGCCGGCGGGACAAGAGACCCAGTACTTC | CASSLAPAGQETQYF